The clone carrying this TCR beta chain was recorded many times. Its specificity is not known. These data are taken from a study of breast tumors, draining lymph nodes, adjacent tissues. Study findings and constraints: Luminal-like breast cancer showed significantly higher tumor–nontumor repertoire similarity than basal-like. Data fit most tumor T cells coming from lymph node, expanding in tumor. Tumor T cell lymph node origin was a supported hypothesis, not proven.

Samples came from axillary lymph nodes draining the breast cancer. TCRdb called the multiplex PCR reads again in MiXCR, with one record for every CDR3 protein. The table has 90,000 to 120,000 distinct CDR3 sequences, over 20% seen once. The germline V gene has CDR1 SGHKS and CDR2 YYEKEE (reference sequence). Germline trimming cut 5 bases from V and 2 bases from J; bases unmatched to any gene: 7. The CDR3 sequence is 16 residues long. The rearrangement uses TRBV5-5 and TRBJ2-7, with 13 bases matching TRBD2. Material: axillary lymph node tissue. This clonotype was sampled from a female donor with breast cancer. Some clones in this sample may be carry-over from other donors' samples. CDR3 residues: CASRPGLAGLAYEQYF. DNA for the CDR3: TGTGCCAGCAGACCGGGACTAGCGGGACTGGCCTACGAGCAGTACTTC.